The 22 T cell receptor beta chains reported below all come from one sample, sequenced in a study of blood T cell repertoires in COVID-19. TCRdb's copy holds only in-frame clones and misses some; the assay was immunoSEQ multiplex PCR. The sample has around 370,000 clones; 88% are singletons. The material sequenced was peripheral blood. The receptors were gathered from a woman in her 70s with COVID-19, enrolled during active disease.

In DNA, the CDR3 is TGTGCCAGCAGTTACTTCGGCGACGGGGAAGCCGAGCAGTACTTC. Its protein is CASSYFGDGEAEQYF. V gene TRBV6-2 or TRBV6-3 combines with J gene TRBJ2-7, with D perhaps TRBD2 (5 bases). The CDR3 extends over 15 amino acids. Trimming cost V 1 base and J 6 bases, with 16 bases left between them. The germline V gene has CDR1 MNHEY and CDR2 SVGEGT.

The V and J genes are TRBV12-3 or TRBV12-4 and TRBJ2-5, with D maybe TRBD2 (6 bases). Trimming shortened V by 8 bases and J by 0 bases, and 10 bases separated the two germline ends. The CDR3 is 13 residues long. The CDR3 coding sequence is TGTGCCAGCCGCAGCGGGTACCAAGAGACCCAGTACTTC. Translating it yields CASRSGYQETQYF.

The chain couples TRBV10-2 to TRBJ1-2; 7 positions match TRBD1. The CDR3 sequence is 16 residues long. The V gene end was trimmed by 8 bases and the J gene end by 7 bases; junction bases not matched to a gene: 19. Per germline, CDR1 WSHSY and CDR2 SAAADI. The CDR3 nucleotides are TGCGCCAGCGGTGCCAGGACCGGGACAGTTGCACGTGGCTACACCTTC. It codes for CASGARTGTVARGYTF.

This clone was recorded once. V gene TRBV6-5 combines with J gene TRBJ2-2, with no clear D. V shed 8 bases and J shed 3 bases, with 4 bases lying between them. Germline lookup yields CDR1 MNHEY and CDR2 SVGAGI. The CDR3 is made up of 11 amino acids. CDR3 sequence: CASGDTGELFF. In DNA form, the CDR3 reads TGTGCCAGCGGAGACACCGGGGAGCTGTTTTTT.

This clone was seen more than once but under ten times. Within the sample, other DNA sequences also encode this same CDR3. This CDR3 reads CATSRDRSGYTF. In DNA form, the CDR3 reads TGTGCCACCAGCAGAGATCGGAGTGGCTACACCTTC. The chain is built from TRBV15 and TRBJ1-2; D not resolved. CDR1 is LNHNV and CDR2 is YYDKDF in the germline V gene (reference sequence). Between the trimmed V and J ends, which lost 0 bases and 7 bases, there was a span of 6 bases. There are 12 residues in the CDR3.

The chain has TRBV2 and TRBJ2-5, with a tentative D call TRBD2 (5 bases). V lost 7 bases, J lost 4 bases, and 10 bases lay in between. The CDR3 covers 12 residues. Germline V CDR1 and CDR2: SNHLY, FYNNEI. CDR3 residues: CASTELGETQYF. For the CDR3, the DNA is TGTGCCAGCACCGAACTAGGAGAGACCCAGTACTTC. The variable domain in full, completed from reference TRBV2 and TRBJ2-5, reads EPEVTQTPSHQVTQMGQEVILRCVPISNHLYFYWYRQILGQKVEFLVSFYNNEISEKSEIFDDQFSVERPDGSNFTLKIRSTKLEDSAMYFCASTELGETQYFGPGTRLLVL.

This clone was recorded a few times. The chain carries TRBV27 and TRBJ2-7, with TRBD1 matching 8 bases. The CDR3 spans 15 residues. Trimming removed 7 bases from V and 4 bases from J; junction bases left unmatched: 12. Per the germline V gene, CDR1 is MNHEY and CDR2 is SMNVEV (reference sequence). CDR3: CASTHSPGGLYEQYF. The CDR3 DNA follows: TGTGCCAGCACCCACAGCCCAGGGGGCTTGTACGAGCAGTACTTC.

This rearrangement joins TRBV5-4 to TRBJ1-2; TRBD1 agrees at 10 bases. This CDR3 contains 14 residues. The V segment lost 0 bases and the J segment 7 bases; nucleotides outside the gene matches: 3. Germline CDR1 reads SGHNT; CDR2 reads YYREEE (reference sequence). The CDR3 DNA reads as TGTGCCAGCAGCTTGGGGACAGGGGGTGGTGGCTACACCTTC. Protein: CASSLGTGGGGYTF.

This chain links TRBV7-7 with TRBJ2-2; possible D gene TRBD2, 5 bases. Looked up from germline, CDR1 is SSHAT and CDR2 is FNYEAQ (reference sequence). The CDR3 contains 13 residues. The V end lost 4 bases, the J end lost 7 bases, and 10 bases lay between the germline ends. CDR3 amino acids: CASSSLVNGELFF. CDR3 sequence (DNA): TGTGCCAGCAGCTCACTAGTGAACGGGGAGCTGTTTTTT.

This chain joins TRBV28 and TRBJ2-1; D unresolved. Trimming shortened V by 2 bases and J by 4 bases, and 6 bases separated the two germline ends. The CDR3 loop spans 13 amino acids. Germline CDR1 is MDHEN and CDR2 is SYDVKM. DNA for the CDR3: TGTGCCAGCAGTTTAGGCAGATACAATGAGCAGTTCTTC. Protein sequence: CASSLGRYNEQFF. The whole variable domain, filled in from reference TRBV28 and TRBJ2-1, reads DVKVTQSSRYLVKRTGEKVFLECVQDMDHENMFWYRQDPGLGLRLIYFSYDVKMKEKGDIPEGYSVSREKKERFSLILESASTNQTSMYLCASSLGRYNEQFFGPGTRLTVL.

The chain couples TRBV5-8 to TRBJ1-1; D unclear. V lost 4 bases, J lost 0 bases, and 10 bases lay in between. CDR3 size: 14 residues. From germline, CDR1 is SGHTS and CDR2 YDEGEE. The CDR3: CASSRYVVNTEAFF. CDR3 in DNA: TGTGCCAGCAGCCGTTACGTAGTGAACACTGAAGCTTTCTTT.

A single count supports this clone. The chain links TRBV6-5 to TRBJ2-7; TRBD1 matches 7 bases. Germline V gene sequence: CDR1 MNHEY, CDR2 SVGAGI. This CDR3 is built from 16 residues. Trimming took 2 bases from V and 1 from J; bases not matched to a gene: 8. CDR3 nucleotides: TGTGCCAGCAGTTACCTGACAGGGAAGGGGTCCTACGAGCAGTACTTC. It codes for CASSYLTGKGSYEQYF.

V gene TRBV2 combines with J gene TRBJ2-5, with a possible D match to TRBD1 (5 bases). V lost 4 bases and J 4 bases, leaving 16 bases between the germline ends. The CDR3 runs 15 residues. CDR1 and CDR2 from the germline V gene are SNHLY and FYNNEI. The chain's CDR3 is CASSVVPQGGETQYF. In DNA, the CDR3 is TGTGCCAGCAGTGTTGTCCCCCAGGGCGGAGAGACCCAGTACTTC.

This sequence joins TRBV4-1 and TRBJ2-7, with D possibly matching TRBD1 (5 bases). CDR3 length: 14 residues. V was shortened by 4 bases and J by 2 bases, with 12 bases between the two germline ends. Germline V gene data show CDR1 as MGHRA and CDR2 as YSYEKL. This CDR3 is CASSPVQVTYEQYF. The CDR3 DNA reads TGCGCCAGCAGCCCCGTACAGGTTACCTACGAGCAGTACTTC.

This sequence joins TRBV11-2 and TRBJ2-2, with 12 positions matching TRBD2. There are 15 residues in the CDR3. Germline CDR1 SGHAT, CDR2 FQNNGV. The ends lost 5 bases at V and 6 bases at J; junction bases unmatched: 4. In nucleotides, the CDR3 is TGTGCCAGCAGCATCACTAGCGGGGGGTCCGGGGAGCTGTTTTTT. Protein sequence: CASSITSGGSGELFF.

The CDR3 sequence: CASSLREGQPQHF. As DNA, the CDR3 is TGTGCCAGCAGTTTGAGGGAGGGACAGCCCCAGCATTTT. The J gene is TRBJ1-5, the V gene TRBV6-5, with D unresolved. Between the trimmed V and J ends, which lost 4 bases and 7 bases, there was a span of 11 bases. From germline, CDR1 is MNHEY and CDR2 SVGAGI. There are 13 residues in the CDR3.

The chain carries TRBV5-6 and TRBJ1-1, with 7 nucleotides matching TRBD1. The V gene's germline CDR1 is SGHDT and CDR2 YYEEEE. Losses at the gene ends were 3 bases for V and 0 bases for J; bases not matched to a gene: 14. The CDR3 extends over 18 amino acids. Written as DNA, the CDR3 is TGTGCCAGCAGCTCCACAGGGGCGCATTTAGTCATGAACACTGAAGCTTTCTTT. Its protein product is CASSSTGAHLVMNTEAFF. Full variable domain (remainder filled in from reference TRBV5-6 and TRBJ1-1): DAGVTQSPTHLIKTRGQQVTLRCSPKSGHDTVSWYQQALGQGPQFIFQYYEEEERQRGNFPDRFSGHQFPNYSSELNVNALLLGDSALYLCASSSTGAHLVMNTEAFFGQGTRLTVV.

The rearrangement joins TRBV5-1 to TRBJ1-4; D unclear. CDR3 length: 16 residues. In germline, CDR1 is SGHRS, CDR2 YFSETQ. Trimming cost V 4 bases and J 3 bases, with 16 bases left between them. The CDR3 sequence is CASSLVPASSNEKLFF. The DNA of the CDR3 is TGCGCCAGCAGCCTAGTACCGGCAAGCTCTAATGAAAAACTGTTTTTT.

This chain connects TRBV24-1 to TRBJ1-2; 8 nucleotides agree with TRBD1. Germline V gives CDR1 KGHDR, CDR2 SFDVKD. The V gene end was trimmed by 5 bases and the J gene end by 4 bases; junction bases not matched to a gene: 11. CDR3 length: 16 residues. CDR3 protein: CATSGGDRPAGYGYTF. CDR3 nucleotide sequence: TGTGCCACCAGTGGTGGGGACAGGCCCGCGGGCTATGGCTACACCTTC.

This clone has a single count. The chain joins TRBV5-6 to TRBJ1-2; possible D gene TRBD1, 6 bases. There are 12 residues in the CDR3. V was shortened by 4 bases and J by 4 bases, with 8 bases between the two germline ends. Germline assignment: CDR1 SGHDT and CDR2 YYEEEE. The CDR3 is CASSTQGYGYTF. The DNA of the CDR3 is TGTGCCAGCAGCACACAGGGCTATGGCTACACCTTC.

The CDR3 protein is CASSSTSNTIYF. The CDR3 DNA is TGTGCCAGCAGTTCTACTAGTAACACCATATATTTT. This chain uses TRBV12-3 or TRBV12-4 with TRBJ1-3, with D unclear. CDR3 length: 12 residues. V shed 4 bases and J shed 7 bases, with 8 bases lying between them.

V is TRBV2 and J is TRBJ1-5; D might be TRBD1 (5 bases). Germline CDR1 reads SNHLY; CDR2 reads FYNNEI. V was clipped by 3 bases and J by 5 bases, with 8 bases between them. The CDR3 contains 13 residues. CDR3 region: CASSEDTDQPQHF. The CDR3 DNA is TGTGCCAGCAGTGAGGACACAGATCAGCCCCAGCATTTT.